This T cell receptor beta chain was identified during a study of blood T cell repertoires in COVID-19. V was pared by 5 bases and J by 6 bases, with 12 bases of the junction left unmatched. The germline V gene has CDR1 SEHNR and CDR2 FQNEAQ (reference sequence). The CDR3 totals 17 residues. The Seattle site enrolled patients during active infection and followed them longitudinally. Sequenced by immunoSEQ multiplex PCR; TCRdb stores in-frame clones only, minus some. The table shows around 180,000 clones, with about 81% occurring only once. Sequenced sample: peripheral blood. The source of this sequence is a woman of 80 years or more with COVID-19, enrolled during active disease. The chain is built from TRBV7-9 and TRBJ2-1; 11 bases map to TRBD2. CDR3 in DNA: TGTGCCAGCAGCCCCCCCTCTAGCGGGGGGAGGGGCAATGAGCAGTTCTTC. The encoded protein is CASSPPSSGGRGNEQFF.